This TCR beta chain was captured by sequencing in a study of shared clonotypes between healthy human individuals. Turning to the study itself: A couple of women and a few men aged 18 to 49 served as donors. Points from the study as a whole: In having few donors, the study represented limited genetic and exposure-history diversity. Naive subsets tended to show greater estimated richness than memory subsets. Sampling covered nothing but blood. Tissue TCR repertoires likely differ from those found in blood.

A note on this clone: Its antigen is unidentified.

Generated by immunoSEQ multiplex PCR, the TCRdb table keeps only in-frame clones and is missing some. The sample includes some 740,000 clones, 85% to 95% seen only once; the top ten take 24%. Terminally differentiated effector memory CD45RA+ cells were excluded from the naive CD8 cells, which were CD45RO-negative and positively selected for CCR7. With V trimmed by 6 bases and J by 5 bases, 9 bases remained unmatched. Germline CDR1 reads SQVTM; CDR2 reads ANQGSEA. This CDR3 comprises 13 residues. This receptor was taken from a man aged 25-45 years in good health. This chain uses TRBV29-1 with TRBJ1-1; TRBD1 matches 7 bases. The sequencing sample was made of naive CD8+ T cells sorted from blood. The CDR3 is CSVLGQSTTEAFF. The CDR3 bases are TGCAGCGTACTGGGACAGTCAACGACTGAAGCTTTCTTT.